This T cell receptor beta chain stems from a study of blood T cell repertoires in COVID-19. Study in general: Researchers got acute and convalescent COVID-19 samples from the United States, Italy and Spain.

Trimming stripped 9 bases from V and 0 bases from J, with 11 bases between. CDR3 length equals 13 residues. This clone was seen more than once but under ten times. The assay was immunoSEQ multiplex PCR, and TCRdb's table has in-frame clones only and misses some. The repertoire holds roughly 700,000 clones, approximately 90% seen once, with approximately 0.25% in the top ten. The chain recombines TRBV12-3 or TRBV12-4 with TRBJ1-2, with D tentatively TRBD1 (5 bases). The source material was peripheral blood. The receptor comes from a woman aged 18-30 years with acute or convalescent COVID-19. The CDR3 here is CARQQAANYGYTF. The CDR3 DNA reads as TGTGCCAGACAACAGGCCGCTAACTATGGCTACACCTTC.